The 25 T cell receptor beta chains given below trace back to one sample, sequenced in a study of metastatic and nonmetastatic thyroid tumors. Using MiXCR, TCRdb reanalyzed the PCR reads. This table holds about 69,000 clones, 13% to 15% found once. Patients underwent thyroid surgery, and none had received any treatment before it. Sequenced: blood. Source of these receptors: a male donor with papillary thyroid cancer or a benign thyroid nodule (not recorded which). Some clones in this sample may be carry-over from other donors' samples.

There are a few counts of this clone. The chain employs TRBV6-5 and TRBJ1-6; the D gene is possibly TRBD1 (5 bases). This CDR3 region has 18 residues. Germline V gene sequence: CDR1 MNHEY, CDR2 SVGAGI. The V gene lost 0 bases and the J gene lost 5 bases, with 17 bases spanning the gap. CDR3 bases: TGTGCCAGCAGTTACTCTTTACCAGGGATGGTGCATAATTCACCCCTCCACTTT. Protein product: CASSYSLPGMVHNSPLHF.

The chain has TRBV3-1 and TRBJ2-3, with D perhaps TRBD2 (6 bases). CDR1 and CDR2 (germline): LGHDT, YNNKEL (reference sequence). The CDR3 has 15 residues. V shed 1 base and J shed 6 bases, with 14 bases lying between them. The CDR3 DNA is TGTGCCAGCAGCCAAGGGCGGGGAGGACGGGATACGCAGTATTTT. Amino acid sequence: CASSQGRGGRDTQYF.

This clone was seen repeatedly, ten times or more. The chain links TRBV11-3 to TRBJ2-1; 7 bases agree with TRBD1. Germline V gene data show CDR1 as SGHNT and CDR2 as YENEEA. This CDR3 has 14 residues. V lost 3 bases and J lost 2; bases outside the gene matches: 1. The CDR3, as DNA: TGTGCCAGCAGCTTTCAGGGGGCCTACAATGAGCAGTTCTTC. Its translation: CASSFQGAYNEQFF.

This clone was seen repeatedly, ten times or more. V usage is TRBV7-9 and J usage is TRBJ2-3; 7 bases align to TRBD2. Germline V gene sequence: CDR1 SEHNR, CDR2 FQNEAQ (reference sequence). The V segment lost 3 bases and the J segment 2 bases; nucleotides outside the gene matches: 5. The CDR3 is made up of 15 amino acids. CDR3 bases: TGTGCCAGCAGCTTGCTAGCGGAGCCCACAGATACGCAGTATTTT. Amino acid sequence: CASSLLAEPTDTQYF.

The table lists this clone with a few counts. V gene TRBV12-5 combines with J gene TRBJ2-7, with D tentatively TRBD2 (6 bases). This CDR3 is 16 amino acids long. The germline CDR1 and CDR2 sequences are LGHNT and FRNRAP. V lost 7 bases and J 0 bases, leaving 19 bases between the germline ends. The CDR3 nucleotides are TGTGCTAGTGCCGAGGACTATCCCAGAATCTCCTACGAGCAGTACGTC. Its protein product is CASAEDYPRISYEQYV.

This clone was seen at least ten times. The chain is built from TRBV11-2 and TRBJ2-7, with 8 bases fitting TRBD2. Germline assignment: CDR1 SGHAT and CDR2 FQNNGV. This CDR3 spans 16 amino acids. The J segment lost 0 bases and the V segment lost 5 bases, leaving 9 bases of the junction unmatched. The CDR3 DNA is TGTGCCAGCAGCCTAGGACTAGCCCTTAGCTCCTACGAGCAGTACTTC. It encodes CASSLGLALSSYEQYF.

In its sample, this clone was seen many times. The limits of the CDR3 on the DNA are not certain, so only TCRdb's listed CDR3 is given. The chain combines TRBV6-5 with TRBJ1-2. A total of 13 residues make up the CDR3, ends included. Germline values: CDR1 MNHEY, CDR2 SVGAGI. CDR3 amino acids: CASSSSELDGYTF.

The J gene is TRBJ2-5, the V gene TRBV20-1, with D perhaps matching TRBD1 (6 bases). V shed 3 bases and J shed 0 bases, with 17 bases lying between them. The CDR3 is 16 residues long. The V gene's germline CDR1 is DFQATT and CDR2 SNEGSKA (reference sequence). The CDR3 loop reads CSASDPGHGDQETQYF. In DNA form, the CDR3 reads TGCAGTGCTAGTGACCCGGGACATGGGGACCAAGAGACCCAGTACTTC.

This clone came up many times. The chain employs TRBV11-2 and TRBJ2-3, with D tentatively TRBD2 (7 bases). From germline, CDR1 is SGHAT and CDR2 FQNNGV. The CDR3 totals 16 residues. The V end lost 5 bases, the J end lost 0 bases, and 15 bases lay between the germline ends. The CDR3 spells CASSPRGTTSTDTQYF. CDR3 bases: TGTGCCAGCAGCCCAAGGGGGACTACTAGCACAGATACGCAGTATTTT.

This clone was observed many times. This chain links TRBV20-1 with TRBJ2-3; the D is unclear. This CDR3 region has 12 residues. With 6 bases removed from V and 1 base from J, the gap between germline ends came to 8 bases. CDR1 is DFQATT, CDR2 SNEGSKA, per germline (reference sequence). The CDR3 region has the DNA TGCAGTGCGCCCGATCGCACAGATACGCAGTATTTT. Amino acid sequence: CSAPDRTDTQYF.

This clone was counted at least ten times. V usage is TRBV7-9 and J usage is TRBJ2-5; D not certain. The CDR3 totals 11 residues. CDR1 is SEHNR, CDR2 FQNEAQ, per germline (reference sequence). The V gene lost 8 bases and the J gene lost 5 bases, with 9 bases spanning the gap. CDR3 nucleotides: TGTGCCAGCTACGGTGGGGAGACCCAGTACTTC. This encodes CASYGGETQYF. Variable domain in full (rest from reference TRBV7-9 and TRBJ2-5): DTGVSQNPRHKITKRGQNVTFRCDPISEHNRLYWYRQTLGQGPEFLTYFQNEAQLEKSRLLSDRFSAERPKGSFSTLEIQRTEQGDSAMYLCASYGGETQYFGPGTRLLVL.

This clone was seen repeatedly, ten times or more. The chain couples TRBV5-1 to TRBJ1-1, with D unresolved. CDR3 size: 14 residues. Germline V CDR1 and CDR2: SGHRS, YFSETQ. The V end was cut by 5 bases, the J end by 0 bases, with 11 bases between. The CDR3 loop is CASRDGSMNTEAFF. CDR3 DNA sequence: TGCGCCAGCAGGGACGGCAGCATGAACACTGAAGCTTTCTTT.

This clone was seen ten or more times. The chain combines TRBV9 with TRBJ2-3; D uncertain. The CDR3 consists of 14 residues. From germline, CDR1 is SGDLS and CDR2 YYNGEE. V dropped 3 bases and J dropped 0 bases, with 8 bases sitting between them. In DNA form, the CDR3 reads TGTGCCAGCAGCGCGGTATCTAGCACAGATACGCAGTATTTT. This codes for CASSAVSSTDTQYF.

This clone was seen at least ten times. The sample holds other DNA sequences that translate to the same CDR3. This rearrangement joins TRBV5-1 to TRBJ2-2; D remains unclear. V was pared by 0 bases and J by 3 bases, with 3 bases between. The CDR3 is made up of 13 amino acids. Germline-derived CDR1 and CDR2 are SGHRS and YFSETQ. DNA of the CDR3: TGCGCCAGCAGCTTGGGTGACACCGGGGAGCTGTTTTTT. Encoded protein: CASSLGDTGELFF. The full variable domain, in which reference TRBV5-1 and TRBJ2-2 provide the parts outside the CDR3, is KAGVTQTPRYLIKTRGQQVTLSCSPISGHRSVSWYQQTPGQGLQFLFEYFSETQRNKGNFPGRFSGRQFSNSRSEMNVSTLELGDSALYLCASSLGDTGELFFGEGSRLTVL.

This clone was observed many times. This CDR3 reads CSARQGALGEQYV. CDR3 DNA: TGCAGTGCGAGACAGGGGGCTCTCGGCGAGCAGTACGTC. The V call is TRBV20-1, the J call TRBJ2-7, with 10 bases lining up with TRBD1. This CDR3 is 13 amino acids long. The V and J ends lost 6 bases and 6 bases, in that order; junction bases with no gene match: 8. Germline V gene sequence: CDR1 DFQATT, CDR2 SNEGSKA (reference sequence).

At least ten counts were recorded for this clone. This chain connects TRBV20-1 to TRBJ1-6; D is unclear. The V gene lost 2 bases and the J gene lost 5 bases, with 7 bases spanning the gap. The CDR3 extends over 13 amino acids. Germline values: CDR1 DFQATT, CDR2 SNEGSKA (reference sequence). The CDR3 sequence is CSARQDNNSPLHF. The CDR3 DNA sequence: TGCAGTGCTAGACAGGATAATAATTCACCCCTCCACTTT.

In its sample, this clone was seen many times. Given a much more abundant clone one base away, this may be a read error. The rearrangement links TRBV4-2 to TRBJ1-5; TRBD1 matches at 10 bases. CDR1 is LGHNA and CDR2 is YNFKEQ in the germline V gene. V was pared by 4 bases and J by 7 bases, with 4 bases of the junction left unmatched. The CDR3 has 14 residues. This CDR3 is CASSPRQGAQPQHF. DNA of the CDR3: TGTGCCAGCAGCCCGAGACAGGGGGCCCAGCCCCAGCATTTT.

Comments on this clone: The junction departs from germline at one end; a sequencing error may be responsible. The rearrangement joins TRBV6-1 to TRBJ1-3, with D maybe TRBD1 (6 bases). The germline V gene encodes CDR1 MNHNS and CDR2 SASEGT. CDR3 length: 14 amino acids. CDR3 sequence (DNA): TGTACCAGCCAGGCCGGGACATCTGGAAGCACCACATATTTT. Residues: CTSQAGTSGSTTYF.

Points on this clone: Just one base apart from a much larger clone, this may be a read error. The rearrangement uses TRBV20-1 and TRBJ1-2; 7 positions match TRBD1. This CDR3 is 14 amino acids long. The germline V gene encodes CDR1 DFQATT and CDR2 SNEGSKA (reference sequence). The CDR3 nucleotides read TGCAGTGCTGGAGATAACAGGGGAGGGGATGGCTACACCTTC. Translating it yields CSAGDNRGGDGYTF.

This clone appeared many times. The chain links TRBV2 to TRBJ2-7; TRBD2 matches at 8 bases. V was pared by 3 bases and J by 6 bases, with 13 bases of the junction left unmatched. This CDR3 spans 16 amino acids. CDR1 is SNHLY and CDR2 is FYNNEI in the germline V gene. CDR3 sequence (DNA): TGTGCCAGCAGTGATTTTGTTTGGACTAGCATGTCCGAGCAGTACTTC. Its protein product is CASSDFVWTSMSEQYF.

This clone has at least ten counts. This chain links TRBV6-6 with TRBJ1-1; D is possibly TRBD1 (6 bases). The germline CDR1 and CDR2 sequences are MNHNY and SVGAGI (reference sequence). Deletions cut 2 bases from V and 1 base from J, with 8 bases between. The CDR3 has 14 residues. In DNA form, the CDR3 reads TGTGCCAGCAGTTACGAGGGGGGGAACACTGAAGCTTTCTTT. Translation: CASSYEGGNTEAFF.

This clone has more than one count but fewer than ten. This sequence joins TRBV28 and TRBJ1-5, with unresolved D. The germline V gene encodes CDR1 MDHEN and CDR2 SYDVKM. Trimming cost V 5 bases and J 1 base, with 3 bases left between them. This CDR3 is built from 12 residues. CDR3 residues: CASSHSNQPQHF. The CDR3 nucleotides are TGTGCCAGCAGTCACAGCAATCAGCCCCAGCATTTT. Full variable domain (outside the CDR3, taken from reference TRBV28 and TRBJ1-5): DVKVTQSSRYLVKRTGEKVFLECVQDMDHENMFWYRQDPGLGLRLIYFSYDVKMKEKGDIPEGYSVSREKKERFSLILESASTNQTSMYLCASSHSNQPQHFGDGTRLSIL.

This clone was seen at least ten times. The chain is built from TRBV20-1 and TRBJ2-7; the match to TRBD2 covers 9 bases. V was clipped by 0 bases and J by 2 bases; unmatched bases: 5. Germline V gives CDR1 DFQATT, CDR2 SNEGSKA (reference sequence). The CDR3 has 15 residues. Written as DNA, the CDR3 is TGCAGTGCTAGAGATCGGACTAGCGAGACCTACGAGCAGTACGTC. It encodes CSARDRTSETYEQYV.

This clone came up many times. The rearrangement joins TRBV18 to TRBJ1-2, with TRBD1 identical over 7 bases. The length of the CDR3 is 13 residues. V lost 5 bases and J lost 6; bases outside the gene matches: 6. Per germline, CDR1 KGHSH and CDR2 LQKENI. CDR3: CASSSTGYDGYTF. As DNA, the CDR3 is TGTGCCAGCTCATCGACAGGGTACGATGGCTACACCTTC.

Many counts were recorded for this clone. Given a much more abundant clone one base away, this may be a read error. The CDR3 region has the DNA TGTGCCAGCAGACAACTAGCGGGAGAACTGCAGAATGGGCAGTTCTTC. It yields the protein CASRQLAGELQNGQFF. The chain carries TRBV28 and TRBJ2-1; TRBD2 matches at 11 bases. Germline V gene lookup returns CDR1 MDHEN and CDR2 SYDVKM. The CDR3 totals 16 residues.